These 5 T cell receptor beta chains originate from one sample sequenced in a study of cytotoxic CD8 clonotypes in ibrutinib-treated CLL. Profiling relied on immunoSEQ multiplex PCR, and the TCRdb table lists in-frame clones only, not all of them. The profile shows 250,000 to 350,000 clones, 70% to 80% of them singletons. Here the sequenced sample was PBMCs, taken at disease progression, from a patient treated with ibrutinib. These TCRs come from a human donor with chronic lymphocytic leukemia.

The chain carries TRBV5-5 and TRBJ2-5; D unclear. Germline-derived CDR1 and CDR2 are SGHKS and YYEKEE (reference sequence). The CDR3 loop spans 14 amino acids. V lost 2 bases, J lost 4 bases, and 12 bases lay in between. For the CDR3, the DNA is TGTGCCAGCAGCTTCCGTCTATCTGGAGAGACCCAGTACTTC. Translated, it gives CASSFRLSGETQYF.

The table lists this clone with a count of one. The chain recombines TRBV5-4 with TRBJ2-5, with TRBD2 as a possible D gene (5 bases). Trimming took off 3 bases at V and 2 bases at J, with 11 bases between the two ends. In germline, CDR1 is SGHNT, CDR2 YYREEE (reference sequence). This CDR3 is built from 14 residues. The chain's CDR3 is CASSSDSVQETQYF. The CDR3 bases are TGTGCCAGCAGCTCTGATAGCGTTCAAGAGACCCAGTACTTC. The full variable domain, in which reference TRBV5-4 and TRBJ2-5 provide the parts outside the CDR3, is ETGVTQSPTHLIKTRGQQVTLRCSSQSGHNTVSWYQQALGQGPQFIFQYYREEENGRGNFPPRFSGLQFPNYSSELNVNALELDDSALYLCASSSDSVQETQYFGPGTRLLVL.

The chain has TRBV9 and TRBJ2-6; unclear D gene. Trimming left V 1 base short and J 10 bases short, with 15 bases between. This CDR3 comprises 15 residues. In germline, CDR1 is SGDLS, CDR2 YYNGEE. The CDR3 DNA is TGTGCCAGCAGCGTACGGGTAGGGCCCTCAAACGTCCTGACTTTC. As protein: CASSVRVGPSNVLTF.

The genes are TRBV20-1 and TRBJ2-5, with 7 nucleotides matching TRBD1. Germline CDR1 is DFQATT and CDR2 is SNEGSKA (reference sequence). The CDR3 covers 11 residues. In DNA, the CDR3 is TGCAGCGGGGACAGCCTTGAGACCCAGTACTTC. Its translation: CSGDSLETQYF.

The chain employs TRBV11-2 and TRBJ1-6, with D maybe TRBD1 (6 bases). This CDR3 has 15 amino acids. The V end was cut by 5 bases, the J end by 7 bases, with 15 bases between. Germline V gene sequence: CDR1 SGHAT, CDR2 FQNNGV. The CDR3 DNA sequence: TGTGCCAGCAGCGCCAGGACAGCTCGGAATTCACCCCTCCACTTT. Translated: CASSARTARNSPLHF.